This T cell receptor (beta chain) stems from a study of blood T cell repertoires in COVID-19. Study in general: Both acute and convalescent COVID-19 samples were obtained from the United States, Italy and Spain. T cells, B-cell-depleted T cells, or PBMCs provided the cDNA or gDNA that served as material.

Methods used by the authors: Cell counts per sample came from amplifying reference gene primers. TCRdb keeps only in-frame clones here, not all; method: immunoSEQ multiplex PCR. V and J calls and clone size follow that table, whereas D and trimming were derived from the DNA. Of tens of thousands of clones in the sample, just over 85% were seen once. The germline V gene has CDR1 MRHNA and CDR2 SNTAGT. This CDR3 has 16 amino acids. V was clipped by 5 bases and J by 0 bases; unmatched bases: 6. The receptor comes from a man under 40 with acute or convalescent COVID-19. The chain uses TRBV6-4 and TRBJ1-3, with 8 positions matching TRBD1. Input material: peripheral blood. The CDR3 DNA sequence: TGTGCCAGCAGTCCGACAGGGGCCAACTCTGGAAACACCATATATTTT. Amino acid sequence: CASSPTGANSGNTIYF.